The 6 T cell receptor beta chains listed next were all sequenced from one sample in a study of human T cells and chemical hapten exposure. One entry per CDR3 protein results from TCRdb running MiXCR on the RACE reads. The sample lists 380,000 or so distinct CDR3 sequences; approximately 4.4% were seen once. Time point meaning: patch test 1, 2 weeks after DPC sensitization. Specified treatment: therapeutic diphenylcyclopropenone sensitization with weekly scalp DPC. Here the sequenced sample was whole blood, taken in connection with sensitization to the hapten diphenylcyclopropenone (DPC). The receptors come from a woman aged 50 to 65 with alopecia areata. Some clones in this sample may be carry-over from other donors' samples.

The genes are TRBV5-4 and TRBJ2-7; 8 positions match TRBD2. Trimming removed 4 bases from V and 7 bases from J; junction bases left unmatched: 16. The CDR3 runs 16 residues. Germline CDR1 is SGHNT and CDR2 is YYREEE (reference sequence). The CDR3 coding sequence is TGTGCCAGCAGCCCCTTTAAAAAAGCGGGAGTAGAGGAGCAGTACTTC. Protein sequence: CASSPFKKAGVEEQYF.

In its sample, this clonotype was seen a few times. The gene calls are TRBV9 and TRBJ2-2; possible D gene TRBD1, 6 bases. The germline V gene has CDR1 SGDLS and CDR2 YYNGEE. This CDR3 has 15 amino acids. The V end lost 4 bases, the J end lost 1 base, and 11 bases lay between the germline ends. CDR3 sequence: CASSTTGLNTGELFF. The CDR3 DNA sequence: TGTGCCAGCAGCACCACAGGGCTGAACACCGGGGAGCTGTTTTTT.

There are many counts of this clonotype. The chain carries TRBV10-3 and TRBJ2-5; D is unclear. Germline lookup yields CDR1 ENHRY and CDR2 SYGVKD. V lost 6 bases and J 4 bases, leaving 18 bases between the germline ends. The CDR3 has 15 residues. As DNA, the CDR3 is TGTGCCATCAGAGCTGCGAGGTTTGATTCAGAGACCCAGTACTTC. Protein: CAIRAARFDSETQYF.

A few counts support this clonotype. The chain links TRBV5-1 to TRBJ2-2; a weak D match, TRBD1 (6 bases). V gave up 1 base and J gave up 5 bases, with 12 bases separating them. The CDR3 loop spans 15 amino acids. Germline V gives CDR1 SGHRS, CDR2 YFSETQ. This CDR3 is CASSLSPGVTGELFF. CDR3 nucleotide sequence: TGCGCCAGCAGCTTGTCTCCAGGGGTAACCGGGGAGCTGTTTTTT.

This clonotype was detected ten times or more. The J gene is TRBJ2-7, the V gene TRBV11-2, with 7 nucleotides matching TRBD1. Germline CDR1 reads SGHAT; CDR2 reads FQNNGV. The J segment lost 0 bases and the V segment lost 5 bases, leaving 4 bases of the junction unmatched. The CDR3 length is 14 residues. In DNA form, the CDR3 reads TGTGCCAGCAGCCCGGGACAGATCTCCTACGAGCAGTACTTC. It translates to CASSPGQISYEQYF.

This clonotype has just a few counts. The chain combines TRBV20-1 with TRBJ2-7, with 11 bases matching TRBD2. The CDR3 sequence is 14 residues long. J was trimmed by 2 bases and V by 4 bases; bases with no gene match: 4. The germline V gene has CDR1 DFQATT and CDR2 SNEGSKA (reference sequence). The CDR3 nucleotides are TGCAGTGCTATTGGACTAGCGGGCACCTACGAGCAGTACTTC. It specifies CSAIGLAGTYEQYF.